These T cell receptor beta chains were read from a single sample in a study of Graves' ophthalmopathy and Graves' hyperthyroidism. TCRdb redid the calling of the multiplex PCR reads with MiXCR, one entry per CDR3 protein. Of about 220,000 distinct CDR3 sequences in the sample, around a fifth were seen once. Source material: peripheral blood. These receptors were taken from a woman between 45 and 65 years old with Graves' ophthalmopathy. Each CDR3 is given with its conserved first and last residue. For some rows the clone size is stated as once, few or many, or as a class when expanded; others skip it.

j_call,clone_size,v_call,cdr3_aa
TRBJ2-7,.,TRBV2,CASSLQTPYEQYF
TRBJ1-2,many,TRBV6-1,CASSGRGARHGYTF
TRBJ1-5,many,TRBV6-1,CASSDRGGRQPQHF
TRBJ1-6,many,TRBV19,CASSNLGQGRTPLHF
TRBJ1-2,many,TRBV29-1,CSAVTGYGGYTF
TRBJ1-1,many,TRBV6-5,CASRLDRTTEAFF
TRBJ1-2,.,TRBV27,CASRDRKVNNYGYTF
TRBJ2-5,.,TRBV12-3/TRBV12-4,CASSSPRGRETQYF
TRBJ1-1,many,TRBV12-3/TRBV12-4,CASSPALMNTEAFF
TRBJ1-6,many,TRBV6-1,CASSERGRGRSYNSPLHF
TRBJ2-7,few,TRBV6-5,CASSYGLGPYEQYF
TRBJ2-5,.,TRBV13,CASNLQGDGRETQYF
TRBJ2-5,many,TRBV12-3/TRBV12-4,CASSFSATPVMQTQYF
TRBJ2-4,few,TRBV2,CASHFADLKNVQYF
TRBJ1-1,.,TRBV6-2/TRBV6-3,CASSYLSAEAFF
TRBJ1-2,many,TRBV28,CASGDGYGYTF
TRBJ1-1,many,TRBV5-1,CASSLDGGATEAFF
TRBJ2-4,few,TRBV7-3,CASSLSGQSNNIQYF
TRBJ1-1,.,TRBV6-2/TRBV6-3,CASIRTSQRTEAFF
TRBJ2-1,.,TRBV20-1,CSARGGIVEQFF
TRBJ2-5,many,TRBV28,CASSLWGGGETQYF
TRBJ2-5,many,TRBV15,CATSRPNGETQYF
TRBJ2-3,many,TRBV29-1,CSVLPDPTDTRYF
TRBJ2-5,few,TRBV5-4,CASSHPARLQETQYF
TRBJ1-2,.,TRBV27,CASSLWARGAGGAEGYTF
TRBJ2-5,few,TRBV12-3/TRBV12-4,CASRTDGTSGKQETQYF
TRBJ1-5,many,TRBV2,CASLGQGTDQPQHF
TRBJ2-7,.,TRBV4-1,CASSQDFLSYEQYF
TRBJ2-7,many,TRBV11-3,CASSLGVAGRVVEQYF
TRBJ1-2,many,TRBV2,CASSEIRGAHYGYTF
TRBJ1-2,many,TRBV6-1,CASSGEIGRTYGYTF
TRBJ1-5,.,TRBV11-2,CASSLSFGNSNQPQHF
TRBJ1-5,many,TRBV4-1,CASSQEGNSNQPQHF
TRBJ1-2,many,TRBV12-5,CTSGYGPANYGYTF
TRBJ1-2,many,TRBV28,CASSLSSGTWDYTF
TRBJ1-2,many,TRBV10-3,CAISEGTGRGSGYTF
TRBJ2-2,few,TRBV5-1,CASSHRVLNTGELFF
TRBJ2-7,many,TRBV7-9,CASSYTGNEQYF
TRBJ2-7,many,TRBV20-1,CSARDQGLAGVGEQYF
TRBJ1-5,many,TRBV28,CASLASSQQSNQPQHF
TRBJ2-7,many,TRBV12-3/TRBV12-4,CASNPTGTGYEQYF
TRBJ2-5,many,TRBV6-5,CASSYSSALGGTQYF
TRBJ2-5,many,TRBV7-3,CASSLGQKETQYF
TRBJ1-1,many,TRBV6-1,CASRDTGNTEAFF
TRBJ2-5,many,TRBV6-2/TRBV6-3,CASSPFLPQETQYF
TRBJ2-7,.,TRBV9,CASSVEGTGPYEQYF
TRBJ1-3,many,TRBV19,CASSLDPGNTIYF
TRBJ2-4,few,TRBV30,CAWSVLDRENIQYF
TRBJ2-5,.,TRBV6-1,CASSEVAGLGETQYF
TRBJ2-4,many,TRBV5-1,CASSLGVAKAKNIQYF
TRBJ2-5,few,TRBV5-1,CASSLEAPGTQYF
TRBJ2-7,many,TRBV3-1,CASSDDWNSNEQYF
TRBJ2-5,many,TRBV7-2,CASSLGGGAETQYF
TRBJ2-7,.,TRBV5-1,CASSLGASGRGTTYEQYF
TRBJ1-2,many,TRBV12-3/TRBV12-4,CASSPGTGGYTF
TRBJ1-5,many,TRBV20-1,CSASSSGRPGPQHF
TRBJ2-7,.,TRBV15,CATRTGKNSYEQYF
TRBJ1-1,.,TRBV7-8,CASSLAGFTLNTEAFF
TRBJ2-2,many,TRBV2,CASSEGRTRISGNGELFF
TRBJ2-7,many,TRBV27,CASTATGMEYEQYF